This T cell receptor beta chain originates from a study of T cell clonality in common variable immunodeficiency. Study outcomes and limitations: TCRbeta clonality was increased in CVID versus healthy controls. Shared TCRbeta clones were fewer between CVID subjects than controls. Reportedly, TCR beta sequences from common variable immunodeficiency showed fewer deletions and N-nucleotide insertions. Authors noted CVID clonality's cause needs subpopulation repertoire sequencing.

The assay was immunoSEQ multiplex PCR, and TCRdb's table has in-frame clones only and misses some. The repertoire consists of over 20,000 clones, none detected only once. This clone was seen more than once but under ten times. Its antigen is unidentified. The read ends 3 residues before the CDR3 terminus; that terminus is restored from the germline J gene. The CDR3 sequence is 14 residues long. The V and J ends lost 4 bases and 1 base, in that order; junction bases with no gene match: 3. Germline V CDR1 and CDR2: SGHDT, YYEEEE. What was sequenced was peripheral blood mononuclear cells. The chain is built from TRBV5-6 and TRBJ1-2, with 8 bases that match TRBD1. This sequence originates from a human donor with common variable immunodeficiency. The CDR3 DNA, read in part, is TGTGCCAGCAGCAAGACAGGGGATAACTATGGC. Encoded protein: CASSKTGDNYG. The full CDR3 protein is CASSKTGDNYGYTF.